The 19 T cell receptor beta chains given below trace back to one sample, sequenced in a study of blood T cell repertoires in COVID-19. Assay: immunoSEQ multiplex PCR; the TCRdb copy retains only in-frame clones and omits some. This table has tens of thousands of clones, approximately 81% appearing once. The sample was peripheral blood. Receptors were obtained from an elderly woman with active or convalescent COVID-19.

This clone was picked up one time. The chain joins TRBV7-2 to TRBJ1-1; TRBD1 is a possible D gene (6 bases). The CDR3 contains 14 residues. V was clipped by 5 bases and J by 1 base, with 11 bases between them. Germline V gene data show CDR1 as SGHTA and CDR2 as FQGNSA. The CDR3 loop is CASSLLGQNTEAFF. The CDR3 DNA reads TGTGCCAGCAGCCTCCTGGGACAGAACACTGAAGCTTTCTTT. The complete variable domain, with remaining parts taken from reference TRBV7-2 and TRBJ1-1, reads GAGVSQSPSNKVTEKGKDVELRCDPISGHTALYWYRQSLGQGLEFLIYFQGNSAPDKSGLPSDRFSAERTGGSVSTLTIQRTQQEDSAVYLCASSLLGQNTEAFFGQGTRLTVV.

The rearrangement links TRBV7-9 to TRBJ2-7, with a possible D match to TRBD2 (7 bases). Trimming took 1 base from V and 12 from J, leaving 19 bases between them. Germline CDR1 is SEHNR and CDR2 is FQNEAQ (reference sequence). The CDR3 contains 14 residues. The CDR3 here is CASSLGGGPLIPYF. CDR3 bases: TGTGCCAGCAGCTTAGGGGGGGGCCCCCTAATCCCGTACTTC.

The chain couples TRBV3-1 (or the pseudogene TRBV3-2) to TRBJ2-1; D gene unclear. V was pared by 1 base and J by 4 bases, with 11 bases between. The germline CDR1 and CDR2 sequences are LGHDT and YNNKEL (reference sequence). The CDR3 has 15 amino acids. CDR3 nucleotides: TGTGCCAGCAGCCAAGCCGCCACTCTATACAATGAGCAGTTCTTC. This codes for CASSQAATLYNEQFF.

The CDR3: CASSQSLGGADTQYF. CDR3 bases: TGCGCCAGCAGCCAAAGCTTAGGGGGGGCAGATACGCAGTATTTT. The chain joins TRBV5-1 to TRBJ2-3; tentative D call: TRBD2 (7 bases). CDR3 length: 15 residues. V dropped 4 bases and J dropped 4 bases, with 16 bases sitting between them. Germline CDR1 is SGHRS and CDR2 is YFSETQ.

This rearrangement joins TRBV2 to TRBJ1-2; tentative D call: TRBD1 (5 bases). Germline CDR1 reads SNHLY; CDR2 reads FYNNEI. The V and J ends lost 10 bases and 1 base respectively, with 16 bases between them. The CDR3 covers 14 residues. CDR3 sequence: CATQPGGFNYGYTF. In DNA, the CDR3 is TGTGCCACCCAACCCGGGGGGTTTAACTATGGCTACACCTTC. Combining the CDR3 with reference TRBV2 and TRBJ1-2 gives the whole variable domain EPEVTQTPSHQVTQMGQEVILRCVPISNHLYFYWYRQILGQKVEFLVSFYNNEISEKSEIFDDQFSVERPDGSNFTLKIRSTKLEDSAMYFCATQPGGFNYGYTFGSGTRLTVV.

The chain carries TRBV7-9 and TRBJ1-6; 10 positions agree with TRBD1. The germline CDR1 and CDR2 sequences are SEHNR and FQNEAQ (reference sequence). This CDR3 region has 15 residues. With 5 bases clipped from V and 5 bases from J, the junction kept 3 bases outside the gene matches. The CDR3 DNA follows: TGTGCCAGCAGCACCGGACAGGGGGATAATTCACCCCTCCACTTT. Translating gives CASSTGQGDNSPLHF.

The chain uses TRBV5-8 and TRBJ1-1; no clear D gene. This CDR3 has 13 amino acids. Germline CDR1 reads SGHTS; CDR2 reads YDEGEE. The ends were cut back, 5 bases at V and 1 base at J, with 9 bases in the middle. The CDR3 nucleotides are TGTGCCAGCAGTTTGACCGGGAACACTGAAGCTTTCTTT. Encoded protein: CASSLTGNTEAFF.

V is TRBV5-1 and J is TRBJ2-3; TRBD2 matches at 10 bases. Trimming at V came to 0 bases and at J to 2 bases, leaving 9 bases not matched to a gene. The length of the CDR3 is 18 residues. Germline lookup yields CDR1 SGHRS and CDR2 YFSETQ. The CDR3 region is CASSLGLAGALYTDTQYF. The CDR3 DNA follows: TGCGCCAGCAGCTTGGGCCTAGCGGGGGCCTTGTACACAGATACGCAGTATTTT.

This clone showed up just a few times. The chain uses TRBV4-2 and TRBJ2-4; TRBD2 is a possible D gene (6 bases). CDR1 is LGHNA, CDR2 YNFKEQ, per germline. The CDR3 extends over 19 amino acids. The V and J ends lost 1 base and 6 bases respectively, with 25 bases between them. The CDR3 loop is CASSQARQRGREVGNIQYF. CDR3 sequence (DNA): TGTGCCAGCAGCCAAGCCCGCCAGAGGGGCAGGGAGGTTGGAAACATTCAGTACTTC.

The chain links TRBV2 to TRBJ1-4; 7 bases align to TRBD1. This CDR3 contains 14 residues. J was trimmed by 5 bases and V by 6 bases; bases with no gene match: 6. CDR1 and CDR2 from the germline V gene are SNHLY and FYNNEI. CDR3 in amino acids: CASSNRGLNEKLFF. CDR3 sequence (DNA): TGTGCCAGCAGCAACAGGGGCCTGAATGAAAAACTGTTTTTT.

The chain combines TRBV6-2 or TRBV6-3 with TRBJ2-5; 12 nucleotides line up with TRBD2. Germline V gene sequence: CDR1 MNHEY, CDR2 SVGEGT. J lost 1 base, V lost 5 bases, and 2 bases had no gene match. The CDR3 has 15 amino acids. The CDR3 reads CASSRTSGVQETQYF. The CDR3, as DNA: TGTGCCAGCAGTAGGACTAGCGGGGTCCAAGAGACCCAGTACTTC.

CDR3 protein: CASSLAGQGPYTF. CDR3 sequence (DNA): TGTGCCAGCAGCTTGGCAGGGCAGGGCCCGTACACCTTC. This rearrangement joins TRBV5-6 to TRBJ1-2; possible D gene TRBD1, 5 bases. CDR1 is SGHDT and CDR2 is YYEEEE in the germline V gene. The V and J ends lost 0 bases and 11 bases respectively, with 14 bases between them. The CDR3 spans 13 residues.

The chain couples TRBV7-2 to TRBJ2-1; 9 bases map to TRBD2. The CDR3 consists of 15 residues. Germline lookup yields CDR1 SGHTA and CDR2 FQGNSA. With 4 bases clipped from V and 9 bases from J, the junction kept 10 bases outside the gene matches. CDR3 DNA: TGTGCCAGCAGCTCCATGTTCGCGGGGGGGATTGAGCAGTTCTTC. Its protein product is CASSSMFAGGIEQFF.

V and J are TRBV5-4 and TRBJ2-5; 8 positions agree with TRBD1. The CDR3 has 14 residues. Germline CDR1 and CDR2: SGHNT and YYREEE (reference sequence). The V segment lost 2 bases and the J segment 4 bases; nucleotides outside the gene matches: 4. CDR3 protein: CASSFAGGAETQYF. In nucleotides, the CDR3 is TGTGCCAGCAGCTTCGCAGGGGGCGCAGAGACCCAGTACTTC.

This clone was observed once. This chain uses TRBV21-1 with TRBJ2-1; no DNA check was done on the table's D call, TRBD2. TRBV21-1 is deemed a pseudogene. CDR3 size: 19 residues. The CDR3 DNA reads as TGTGCCAGCAGCAAAAAAATTAGCGGGGGGTCAAGCTCCTACAATGAGCAGTTCTTC. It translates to CASSKKISGGSSSYNEQFF.

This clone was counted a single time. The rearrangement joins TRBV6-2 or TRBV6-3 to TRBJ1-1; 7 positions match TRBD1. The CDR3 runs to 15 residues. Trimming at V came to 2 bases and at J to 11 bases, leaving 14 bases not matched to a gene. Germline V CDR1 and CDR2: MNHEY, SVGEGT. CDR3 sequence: CASSYTTGTYYLAFF. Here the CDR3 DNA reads TGTGCCAGCAGTTACACGACAGGGACGTACTACCTGGCTTTCTTT.

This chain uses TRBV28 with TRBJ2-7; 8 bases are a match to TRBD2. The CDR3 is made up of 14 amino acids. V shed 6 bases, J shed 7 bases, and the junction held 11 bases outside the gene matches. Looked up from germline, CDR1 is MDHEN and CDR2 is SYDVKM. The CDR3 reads CASSLAGLNEEQYF. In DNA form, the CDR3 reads TGTGCCAGCAGCCTAGCGGGCCTAAACGAAGAGCAGTACTTC.

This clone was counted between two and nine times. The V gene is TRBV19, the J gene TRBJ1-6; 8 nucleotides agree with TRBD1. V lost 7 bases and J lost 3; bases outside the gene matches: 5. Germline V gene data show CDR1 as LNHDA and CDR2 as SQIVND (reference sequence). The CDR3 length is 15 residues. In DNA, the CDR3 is TGTGCCAGTATCGATGGACAGGGCTATAATTCACCCCTCCACTTT. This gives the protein CASIDGQGYNSPLHF.

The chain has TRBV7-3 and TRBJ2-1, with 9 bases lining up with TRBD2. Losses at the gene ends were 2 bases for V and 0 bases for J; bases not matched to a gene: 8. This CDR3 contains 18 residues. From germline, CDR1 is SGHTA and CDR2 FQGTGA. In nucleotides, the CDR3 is TGTGCCAGCAGCTTAGAACGAGCGGGGGGACCCTCCTACAATGAGCAGTTCTTC. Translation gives CASSLERAGGPSYNEQFF.